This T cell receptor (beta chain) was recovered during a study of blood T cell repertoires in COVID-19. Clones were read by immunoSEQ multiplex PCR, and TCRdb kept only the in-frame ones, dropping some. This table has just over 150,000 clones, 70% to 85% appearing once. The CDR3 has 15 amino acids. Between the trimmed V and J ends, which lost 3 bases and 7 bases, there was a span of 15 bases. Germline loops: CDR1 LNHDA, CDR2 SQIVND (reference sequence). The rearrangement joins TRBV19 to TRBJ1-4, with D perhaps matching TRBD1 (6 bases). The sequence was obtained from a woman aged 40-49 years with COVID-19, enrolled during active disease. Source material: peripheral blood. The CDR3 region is CASSMGAGSPEKLFF. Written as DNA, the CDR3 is TGTGCCAGTAGTATGGGGGCAGGGAGTCCTGAAAAACTGTTTTTT.